This T cell receptor beta chain was recorded in a study of Ad26.COV2.S vaccination and SARS-CoV-2 variants. Study information: The donor participated in the COV1001 trial, in its Ad26.COV2.S arm. Once, or twice with 56 days between doses, Ad26.COV2.S was given intramuscularly.

Concerning this clone itself: Its antigen is not known.

General study points: Total T cell responses, in the TCR breadth and depth analyses, may have been underestimated.

As to treatment: 15 to 20 received Ad26.COV2.S at low or high dose, single or two shots; roughly five received placebo; per-sample allocation not given. It was on day 63 after the first vaccine or placebo injection that samples were taken. Boston hosted the donor, who was an adult aged 18-55 years. TCRdb's table, derived via immunoSEQ multiplex PCR, lists solely in-frame clones and lacks some. The table has 350,000 to 550,000 clones, about 91% seen once. The clonotype was recovered from a person between 18 and 65 years old who received the Ad26.COV2.S COVID-19 vaccine or a placebo. The source was peripheral blood, collected in a trial of Ad26.COV2.S vaccine versus placebo.

The CDR3 coding sequence is TGTGCCAGCGTTGGGACAGCTATGAACACTGAAGCTTTCTTT. Its protein product is CASVGTAMNTEAFF. This rearrangement joins TRBV2 to TRBJ1-1; TRBD1 matches 7 bases. The CDR3 runs 14 residues. V shed 8 bases and J 0 bases; nucleotides not matched to a gene: 6. Germline loops: CDR1 SNHLY, CDR2 FYNNEI.